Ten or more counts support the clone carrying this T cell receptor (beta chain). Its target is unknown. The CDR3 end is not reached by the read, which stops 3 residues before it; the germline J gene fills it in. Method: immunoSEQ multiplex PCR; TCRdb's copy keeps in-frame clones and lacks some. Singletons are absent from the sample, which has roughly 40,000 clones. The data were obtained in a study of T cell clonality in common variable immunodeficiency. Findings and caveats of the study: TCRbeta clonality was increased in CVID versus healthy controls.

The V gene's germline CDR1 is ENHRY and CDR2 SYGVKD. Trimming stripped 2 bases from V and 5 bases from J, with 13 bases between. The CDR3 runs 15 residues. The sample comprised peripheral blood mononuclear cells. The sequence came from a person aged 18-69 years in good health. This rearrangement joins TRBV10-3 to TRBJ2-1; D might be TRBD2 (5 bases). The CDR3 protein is CAISENHGLNNEQFF. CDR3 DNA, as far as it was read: TGTGCCATCAGTGAGAACCACGGACTGAACAATGAG.